This record concerns one TCR beta chain sequence. Repertoires were generated with immunoSEQ multiplex PCR, while TCRdb's copy carries only in-frame clones and drops some. Here the sample spans 350,000 to 450,000 clones, approximately 84% being singletons. The treatment: about 20 received Ad26.COV2.S at low or high dose, single or two shots; five or six received placebo; per-sample allocation not given. Sampling was done on day 63 after the first vaccine or placebo injection. An Ad26 vector that expressed Wuhan-strain SARS-CoV-2 spike constituted the vaccine. Germline-derived CDR1 and CDR2 are SQVTM and ANQGSEA. Trimming removed 0 bases from V and 3 bases from J; junction bases left unmatched: 2. This CDR3 contains 14 residues. The sample is drawn from a study of Ad26.COV2.S vaccination and SARS-CoV-2 variants. Background on the study: By the intramuscular route, Ad26.COV2.S was given once, or twice 56 days apart.

The input for sequencing was peripheral blood, taken in a trial of Ad26.COV2.S vaccine versus placebo. The V call is TRBV29-1, the J call TRBJ2-7; 10 nucleotides match TRBD1. This clonotype was sampled from a person aged 18-65 years who received the Ad26.COV2.S COVID-19 vaccine or a placebo. CDR3 in amino acids: CSVEDDRGLYEQYF. The CDR3 bases are TGCAGCGTTGAAGATGACAGGGGGCTCTACGAGCAGTACTTC.